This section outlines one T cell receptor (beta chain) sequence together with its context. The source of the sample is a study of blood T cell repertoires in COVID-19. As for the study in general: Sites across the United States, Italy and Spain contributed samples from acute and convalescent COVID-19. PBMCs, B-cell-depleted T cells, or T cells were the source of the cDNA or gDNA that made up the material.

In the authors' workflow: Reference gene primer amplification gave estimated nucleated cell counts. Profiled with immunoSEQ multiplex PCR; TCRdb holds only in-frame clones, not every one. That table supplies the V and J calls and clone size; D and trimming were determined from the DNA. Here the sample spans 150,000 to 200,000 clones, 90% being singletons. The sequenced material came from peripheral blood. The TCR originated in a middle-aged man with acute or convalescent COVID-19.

The DNA for the CDR3 is TGTGCCTGGAGTGGTCAGGGGGGCACCTACAATGAGCAGTTCTTC. This codes for CAWSGQGGTYNEQFF. The V gene is TRBV30, the J gene TRBJ2-1, with D possibly matching TRBD1 (7 bases). V gave up 1 base and J gave up 2 bases, with 12 bases separating them. CDR3 length: 15 amino acids. The germline V gene has CDR1 GTSNPN and CDR2 SVGIG (reference sequence).